This TCR beta chain was captured by sequencing in a study of T-cell reconstitution after alpha-beta-depleted transplantation in children. This clonotype was seen a handful of times. No antigen is known for it. Unique molecular identifiers were incorporated during preparation of the TCRbeta library. TCRdb ran MiXCR on the PCR reads and lists one entry per CDR3 protein. This sample has approximately 270,000 distinct CDR3 sequences; roughly a quarter occur once, and the top ten carry 4.8%. Trimming left V 5 bases short and J 8 bases short, with 13 bases between. The CDR3 is made up of 13 amino acids. The study, taken as a whole, reports: The study traced high day-60 TCRbeta diversity in some patients to surviving recipient T cells and thymic progenitors. Fresh T-cell production supplied most of the T-cell counts and diversity seen one year after transplant. Where alpha-beta T cells came from about two months after transplant was reportedly several hundred expanded graft clones.

Material: PBMCs, mostly from graft donor cells, obtained 360 days after TCRalphabeta/CD19-depleted stem cell transplant. V is TRBV12-3 or TRBV12-4 and J is TRBJ1-3, with D maybe TRBD1 (5 bases). This TCR was sampled from a female patient between 2 and 15 years old who had a stem cell transplant for congenital amegakaryocytic thrombocytopenia, so the T cells may come from the graft donor. CDR3 sequence reads: CASSRSGWYTIYF. Here the CDR3 DNA reads TGTGCCAGCAGTCGGTCAGGGTGGTACACCATATATTTT.